This entry concerns a single TCR beta chain. In its sample, this clonotype was seen a few times. Its antigen is unknown. Base qualities were left out, and no much larger clone turns up one base away. This sample is part of a study of response to subunit inactivated influenza vaccine (dated by TCRdb to 2016 to 2019). Regarding the study in general: Deep quantitative profiling of the T cell receptor repertoire was used in the study to follow responses to a trivalent subunit inactivated influenza vaccine. Study-wide findings and limitations: The authors suggested that each seasonal influenza vaccination may recruit only a limited number of new T cells.

The library came from RT-PCR. Sequenced on an Illumina HiSeq 2500. TCRdb reprocessing: public reads trimmed at Q25 with fastp, clones called with MiXCR, in-frame beta chains kept. CDR3 protein duplicates are merged, each entry listing the most common genes and DNA. In all, the sample holds a few hundred thousand distinct CDR3 sequences, and approximately 20% of those were seen once. 10% of the sample lies in the top ten. The TCR comes from a man aged 50 to 75 who received an inactivated influenza vaccine. Donor details come from another sample of the same person, matched by shared clones. The sample was PBMCs from blood, taken about 20 months after vaccination.

The encoded CDR3 is CATSDPSIPDAAGGYTF. The sequence in DNA is TGTGCCACCAGTGATCCATCAATCCCGGACGCAGCCGGTGGCTACACCTTC. In this chain, TRBV24-1 is recombined with TRBJ1-2, with an unclear D gene assignment. Inclusive of the bounding cysteine and phenylalanine, the CDR3 is 17 residues long. Only the CDR3 DNA is retained, 51 bases long and in frame from the first base. The germline V gene yields KGHDR for CDR1 and SFDVKD for CDR2. Deletion took 3 bases off V and 7 bases off J, with a span of 23 bases between the germline ends.